This TCR beta chain was obtained from a study of PD-L1 blockade in urothelial cancer. Regarding the study as a whole: Better survival was forecast by a pretreatment blood TCR clonality below the median.

The time point here: peripheral blood 6 weeks after treatment start. On this clone itself: What it recognizes is unknown.

Method: immunoSEQ multiplex PCR; TCRdb's copy keeps in-frame clones and lacks some. The sample lists about 45,000 clones; roughly 82% were seen once. V gave up 10 bases and J gave up 0 bases, with 10 bases separating them. In germline, CDR1 is MDHEN, CDR2 SYDVKM. The CDR3 has 13 amino acids. Sequencing was performed on PBMCs, taken around atezolizumab (anti-PD-L1) treatment. This TCR derives from a man aged 55 to 70 with urothelial cancer. The chain couples TRBV28 to TRBJ1-5; D is unresolved. CDR3 residues: CATHQYSNQPQHF. The CDR3 DNA sequence: TGTGCCACCCATCAGTATAGCAATCAGCCCCAGCATTTT.